Listed here is a single T cell receptor (beta chain). Antigen specificity is unknown. Relative to the germline gene, one junction end is altered; a read error may explain this. A modified ARM-PCR protocol with three rounds of nested PCR amplified TCRbeta. Each CDR3 protein gets one entry after TCRdb re-called the multiplex PCR reads with MiXCR. The table records roughly 200,000 distinct CDR3 sequences, around 71% of them present only once. This sample's RNA came from whole unsorted tissue. Newly diagnosed lung cancer patients had thoracic surgery in China, August–November 2014, without prior chemotherapy. The sample originates from a study of tumor and adjacent non-tumor tissue in lung cancer. As for the study in general: About 4.2 million productive TCRbeta reads were obtained per sample on average.

This CDR3 comprises 17 residues. Whole-study results and caveats: Tumor repertoires had a smaller top 100 clone share than normal lung.

Input material: lung tumor tissue. The receptor's source is a man aged 55 to 70 with non-small cell lung cancer. The chain joins TRBV12-3 or TRBV12-4 to TRBJ2-7; D may be TRBD1 or TRBD2 (6 bases each). The DNA of the CDR3 is TGTACCAGCATGGGTAGTTTGGAGGGGGTCCCTTACTGCCCGCGGTACTTC. It specifies CTSMGSLEGVPYCPRYF.